This entry lists 15 T cell receptor beta chains sequenced from one sample in a study of molecular identifiers for immune sequencing clone quantification. One entry per CDR3 protein results from TCRdb running MiXCR on the PCR reads. The repertoire holds about 630,000 distinct CDR3 sequences, with about 25% as singletons. Sequencing input: naive CD8+ T cells from blood, with Jurkat cell RNA spiked in. The subset here: FACS-sorted CD8+CD4-CCR7+CD45RA+ naive T cells. All receptors come from a human donor in good health. Some libraries in this study had Jurkat cell RNA spiked in.

This clonotype was counted ten times or more. The CDR3 DNA reads TGTGCCAGCAGCCAATCAGGGGGCCGAGACATTCAGTACTTC. It is translated as CASSQSGGRDIQYF. This chain uses TRBV5-6 with TRBJ2-4; 8 bases map to TRBD1. The CDR3 length is 14 residues. The germline gives CDR1 SGHDT, CDR2 YYEEEE. Trimming removed 4 bases from V and 8 bases from J; junction bases left unmatched: 8.

V gene TRBV20-1 combines with J gene TRBJ2-2, with 14 bases lining up with TRBD2. CDR1 and CDR2 from the germline V gene are DFQATT and SNEGSKA (reference sequence). The CDR3 consists of 18 residues. Unmatched junction bases numbered 14, after V lost 4 bases and J lost 7 bases. CDR3 in DNA: TGCAGTGCTATCGGACGGACTAGCGGGGGGCCTATCGGCGGGGAGCTGTTTTTT. Amino acid sequence: CSAIGRTSGGPIGGELFF.

This clonotype has a count of ten or more. J is TRBJ2-6 and V is TRBV6-2 or TRBV6-3; a possible D gene is TRBD1 (6 bases). The CDR3 is 16 amino acids. Germline V gene lookup returns CDR1 MNHEY and CDR2 SVGEGT. V was trimmed by 7 bases and J by 1 base, leaving 14 bases between them. This CDR3 is CASTTNRASGANVLTF. In DNA, the CDR3 is TGTGCCAGCACCACGAACAGGGCGTCTGGGGCCAACGTCCTGACTTTC.

In its sample, this clonotype was seen a few times. A read error is possible here, since a much larger clone lies one base away. The chain joins TRBV29-1 to TRBJ1-1; no definite D call. From germline, CDR1 is SQVTM and CDR2 ANQGSEA. Trimming took 5 bases from V and 1 from J, leaving 8 bases between them. CDR3 length equals 12 residues. The CDR3 region is CSVLVTNTEAFF. In nucleotides, the CDR3 is TGCAGCGTTCTAGTCACGAACACTGAAGCTTTCTTT. The whole variable domain, filled in from reference TRBV29-1 and TRBJ1-1, reads SAVISQKPSRDICQRGTSLTIQCQVDSQVTMMFWYRQQPGQSLTLIATANQGSEATYESGFVIDKFPISRPNLTFSTLTVSNMSPEDSSIYLCSVLVTNTEAFFGQGTRLTVV.

The chain recombines TRBV6-2 or TRBV6-3 with TRBJ2-4, with 7 bases that match TRBD2. This CDR3 spans 16 amino acids. In germline, CDR1 is MNHEY, CDR2 SVGEGT. J was trimmed by 1 base and V by 0 bases; bases with no gene match: 3. CDR3 amino acids: CASSYSFSGAKNIQYF. The CDR3 bases are TGTGCCAGCAGTTACTCGTTTAGCGGGGCCAAAAACATTCAGTACTTC.

The chain employs TRBV6-2 or TRBV6-3 and TRBJ2-3; 7 bases are shared with TRBD2. This CDR3 is 15 amino acids long. V lost 8 bases and J lost 2; bases outside the gene matches: 10. The germline gives CDR1 MNHEY, CDR2 SVGEGT. In DNA, the CDR3 is TGTGCCAGCGAATCGGGACTACAAGCCACAGATACGCAGTATTTT. Amino acids: CASESGLQATDTQYF.

The genes are TRBV20-1 and TRBJ2-7, with TRBD1 identical over 8 bases. V lost 7 bases, J lost 3 bases, and 8 bases stayed unmatched. CDR1 and CDR2 from the germline V gene are DFQATT and SNEGSKA (reference sequence). This CDR3 is built from 13 residues. The CDR3 loop reads CSGGTGKGYEQYF. The CDR3 region has the DNA TGCAGTGGAGGGACAGGCAAAGGCTACGAGCAGTACTTC.

This clonotype was found a few times. V usage is TRBV19 and J usage is TRBJ2-7; D gene ambiguous. With 6 bases removed from V and 4 bases from J, the gap between germline ends came to 16 bases. Germline loops: CDR1 LNHDA, CDR2 SQIVND (reference sequence). The CDR3 loop spans 14 amino acids. This chain's CDR3 is CASSPLLRAYEQYF. CDR3 coding DNA: TGTGCCAGTAGCCCCCTCTTACGTGCGTACGAGCAGTACTTC.

The sample holds many counts of this clonotype. The rearrangement uses TRBV13 and TRBJ1-4; D gene unclear. V was pared by 5 bases and J by 8 bases, with 12 bases between. The CDR3 is made up of 13 amino acids. Germline V lookup: CDR1 PRHDT, CDR2 FYEKMQ (reference sequence). The CDR3 is CASSLRPVEKLFF. The CDR3 DNA reads TGTGCCAGCAGCCTCCGACCGGTAGAAAAACTGTTTTTT. The variable domain in full, with the rest retrieved from reference TRBV13 and TRBJ1-4, is AAGVIQSPRHLIKEKRETATLKCYPIPRHDTVYWYQQGPGQDPQFLISFYEKMQSDKGSIPDRFSAQQFSDYHSELNMSSLELGDSALYFCASSLRPVEKLFFGSGTQLSVL.

This sequence joins TRBV20-1 and TRBJ2-7; D gene ambiguous. Germline CDR1 reads DFQATT; CDR2 reads SNEGSKA (reference sequence). The CDR3 consists of 14 residues. Trimming removed 7 bases at V and 2 bases at J, with 18 bases between. DNA for the CDR3: TGCAGTGTTGATAATTTGGGGTCCGCCTACGAGCAGTACTTC. Translation: CSVDNLGSAYEQYF.

V gene TRBV20-1 combines with J gene TRBJ2-3, with 7 nucleotides matching TRBD2. CDR1 and CDR2 from the germline V gene are DFQATT and SNEGSKA (reference sequence). The length of the CDR3 is 14 residues. V dropped 6 bases and J dropped 3; count of bases not matched to a gene: 9. The CDR3 DNA sequence: TGCAGTGCAGCAAGGCTAGCGGAGACAGATACGCAGTATTTT. Protein product: CSAARLAETDTQYF.

This clonotype appeared many times. The rearrangement joins TRBV20-1 to TRBJ2-7; weak D call: TRBD1 (6 bases). Trimming took off 2 bases at V and 2 bases at J, with 28 bases between the two ends. In germline, CDR1 is DFQATT, CDR2 SNEGSKA (reference sequence). The CDR3 totals 19 residues. The CDR3 sequence: CSARTWAGVVVGATYEQYF. The CDR3 DNA reads as TGCAGTGCTAGAACTTGGGCAGGGGTTGTTGTGGGGGCAACCTACGAGCAGTACTTC.

This clonotype appeared many times. The chain joins TRBV15 to TRBJ2-7; D possibly corresponds to TRBD2 (6 bases). Germline V gene lookup returns CDR1 LNHNV and CDR2 YYDKDF (reference sequence). The CDR3 runs to 14 residues. Trimming removed 0 bases at V and 3 bases at J, with 9 bases between. The CDR3 sequence: CATSRDGGVYEQYF. CDR3 nucleotides: TGTGCCACCAGCAGAGATGGAGGGGTCTACGAGCAGTACTTC.

This clonotype was seen a few times. The chain is built from TRBV6-2 or TRBV6-3 and TRBJ1-1, with TRBD1 matching over 10 bases. This CDR3 contains 13 residues. The germline CDR1 and CDR2 sequences are MNHEY and SVGEGT. Trimming removed 6 bases from V and 12 bases from J; junction bases left unmatched: 10. CDR3 protein: CASRKGTGVTTFF. In DNA form, the CDR3 reads TGTGCCAGCAGAAAAGGGACAGGGGTGACGACTTTCTTT.

This chain's CDR3 is CASSGDPGENTGELFF. CDR3 bases: TGTGCCAGCAGCGGTGACCCAGGGGAGAACACCGGGGAGCTGTTTTTT. The chain joins TRBV9 to TRBJ2-2, with TRBD1 as a possible D gene (6 bases). Germline loops: CDR1 SGDLS, CDR2 YYNGEE. The CDR3 contains 16 residues. Trimming stripped 3 bases from V and 1 base from J, with 13 bases between.